This T cell receptor beta chain was identified in a study of blood T cell repertoires in COVID-19. V lost 4 bases to trimming and J lost 2 bases; unmatched junction nucleotides: 5. This CDR3 is 16 amino acids long. The germline gives CDR1 KGHDR, CDR2 SFDVKD. Some clones are missing from TCRdb's copy, which holds only in-frame ones; the method was immunoSEQ multiplex PCR. The table records around 300,000 clones, roughly 89% of them present only once. Assignment of participants to cohorts was predicated upon participant-reported clinical history. The recovered donors of Cohort 3 showed two negative PCRs, clearance, or symptom resolution.

Sample: PBMCs or T cells enriched from blood (not recorded which). The chain recombines TRBV24-1 with TRBJ2-5; 11 bases map to TRBD2. The clonotype originates from a woman between 40 and 50 years old who had recovered from COVID-19. The CDR3 DNA reads as TGTGCCACCAGTGACCAGACTAGCGGGATGCAAGAGACCCAGTACTTC. The encoded protein is CATSDQTSGMQETQYF.